The present entry profiles one T cell receptor beta chain with its context. Using 10%, 30% or 50% RNA, naive CD8 libraries were derived from about 20,000 to 1,000,000 sorted cells. As CD8+CD4-CCR7+CD45RA+ cells, naive CD8 T cells were sorted. The record originates from a study of molecular identifiers for immune sequencing clone quantification. The germline V and J ends were trimmed by 2 bases and 8 bases, with 12 bases remaining between them. Germline CDR1 and CDR2: MDHEN and SYDVKM. CDR3 length: 13 residues. Bulk TCR library preparation followed previously described methods with listed TCR primers. TCRdb ran MiXCR on the PCR reads and lists one entry per CDR3 protein. The sample has some 590,000 distinct CDR3 sequences; about 25% are singletons.

Sequenced input: naive CD8+ T cells from blood, with Jurkat cell RNA spiked in. Subset meaning: FACS-sorted CD8+CD4-CCR7+CD45RA+ naive T cells. The genes are TRBV28 and TRBJ1-2, with no clear D. This receptor was taken from a human donor in good health. Some libraries in this study had Jurkat cell RNA spiked in. CDR3 region: CASSLMGQSGYTF. The CDR3 bases are TGTGCCAGCAGTTTAATGGGTCAAAGCGGCTACACCTTC.